The entry below describes one T cell receptor (beta chain). Assay: immunoSEQ multiplex PCR; the TCRdb copy retains only in-frame clones and omits some. The sample includes about 81,000 clones, 90% of them seen just once. V gave up 6 bases and J gave up 5 bases; unmatched junction bases: 7. The CDR3 is made up of 14 amino acids. Germline-derived CDR1 and CDR2 are MNHEY and SVGAGI. This sample is part of a study of T cell responses to AZD1222 COVID-19 vaccine. The gene calls are TRBV6-5 and TRBJ2-5, with 9 bases that match TRBD1. The sequenced sample was peripheral blood, obtained 28 days after the second AZD1222 dose. The clonotype originates from an adult who received the AZD1222 COVID-19 vaccine. The CDR3 bases are TGTGCCAGCAGGCCGACAGGGGGAGTTGAGACCCAGTACTTC. It codes for CASRPTGGVETQYF.